The TCR beta chain under discussion was sequenced for a study of T cells in Graves' hyperthyroidism and ophthalmopathy. Trimming cost V 7 bases and J 8 bases; bases outside gene matches: 9. The CDR3 has 13 amino acids. Germline V lookup: CDR1 MNHEY, CDR2 SVGEGT. Researchers took RNA transcripts and amplified the TCR beta CDR3 regions from them. In the first-round RT-PCR of the TCR CDR3, the HTBI primer set was used. From the multiplex PCR reads, TCRdb called clonotypes with MiXCR, one entry per CDR3 protein. The repertoire holds some 180,000 distinct CDR3 sequences, with about a sixth as singletons. What was sequenced was blood. V usage is TRBV6-2 or TRBV6-3 and J usage is TRBJ2-3; 7 nucleotides line up with TRBD2. The sequence came from a woman aged 45-59 years with Graves' hyperthyroidism. CDR3: CASTNGAGVTQYF. The CDR3 bases are TGTGCCAGCACCAACGGGGCGGGGGTTACGCAGTATTTT.